Presented here are 5 T cell receptor beta chains from one specimen sequenced in a study of blood T cells in healthy people across ages. With a J-beta primer mix and a sample-barcoded 5' primer, a second PCR ran roughly 6 to 11 cycles. TCRdb re-derived calls from the 5' RACE reads in MiXCR, one entry per CDR3 protein. The sample has approximately 780,000 distinct CDR3 sequences, 25% to 30% seen once. The same sample was also used in a study of T cells of mothers and their children.

Material for sequencing was blood. These receptor sequences come from a boy aged 10-17 years in good health.

The chain carries TRBV28 and TRBJ1-1, with D unresolved. In germline, CDR1 is MDHEN, CDR2 SYDVKM. Trimming cost V 6 bases and J 2 bases, with 4 bases left between them. The CDR3 runs 11 residues. The CDR3 region is CASRTNTEAFF. Written as DNA, the CDR3 is TGTGCCAGCAGGACTAACACTGAAGCTTTCTTT.

The chain recombines TRBV5-4 with TRBJ2-5, with TRBD2 matching over 10 bases. The CDR3 runs to 17 residues. Germline CDR1 SGHNT, CDR2 YYREEE (reference sequence). The ends lost 1 base at V and 1 base at J; junction bases unmatched: 7. As DNA, the CDR3 is TGTGCCAGCAGCTTGAGTCTTAGCGGGGGGTCCCAAGAGACCCAGTACTTC. The encoded protein is CASSLSLSGGSQETQYF. The complete variable domain, with remaining parts taken from reference TRBV5-4 and TRBJ2-5, reads ETGVTQSPTHLIKTRGQQVTLRCSSQSGHNTVSWYQQALGQGPQFIFQYYREEENGRGNFPPRFSGLQFPNYSSELNVNALELDDSALYLCASSLSLSGGSQETQYFGPGTRLLVL.

The chain combines TRBV7-2 with TRBJ2-2; D ambiguous. Germline V gives CDR1 SGHTA, CDR2 FQGNSA. The V end was cut by 1 base, the J end by 1 base, with 7 bases between. The CDR3 length is 15 residues. This chain's CDR3 is CASSLGYLNTGELFF. The CDR3 DNA follows: TGTGCCAGCAGCTTAGGCTACCTGAACACCGGGGAGCTGTTTTTT.

This clonotype was seen a few times. This chain joins TRBV7-9 and TRBJ1-1; D might be TRBD1 (6 bases). The germline V and J ends were trimmed by 1 base and 1 base, with 13 bases remaining between them. The CDR3 has 16 residues. CDR1 is SEHNR and CDR2 is FQNEAQ in the germline V gene (reference sequence). The CDR3 DNA reads as TGTGCCAGCAGCTTAGGCGGGGGGCAGGGGAACACTGAAGCTTTCTTT. It specifies CASSLGGGQGNTEAFF.

This clonotype was counted a few times. The rearrangement uses TRBV5-1 and TRBJ2-7; TRBD1 or TRBD2 may be the D gene (5 bases each). CDR3 length: 15 residues. Germline values: CDR1 SGHRS, CDR2 YFSETQ. Trimming took 1 base from V and 0 from J, leaving 11 bases between them. The CDR3 region is CASSLYQGASYEQYF. The CDR3 coding sequence is TGCGCCAGCAGCTTGTATCAGGGAGCCTCCTACGAGCAGTACTTC. Variable domain in full (rest from reference TRBV5-1 and TRBJ2-7): KAGVTQTPRYLIKTRGQQVTLSCSPISGHRSVSWYQQTPGQGLQFLFEYFSETQRNKGNFPGRFSGRQFSNSRSEMNVSTLELGDSALYLCASSLYQGASYEQYFGPGTRLTVT.